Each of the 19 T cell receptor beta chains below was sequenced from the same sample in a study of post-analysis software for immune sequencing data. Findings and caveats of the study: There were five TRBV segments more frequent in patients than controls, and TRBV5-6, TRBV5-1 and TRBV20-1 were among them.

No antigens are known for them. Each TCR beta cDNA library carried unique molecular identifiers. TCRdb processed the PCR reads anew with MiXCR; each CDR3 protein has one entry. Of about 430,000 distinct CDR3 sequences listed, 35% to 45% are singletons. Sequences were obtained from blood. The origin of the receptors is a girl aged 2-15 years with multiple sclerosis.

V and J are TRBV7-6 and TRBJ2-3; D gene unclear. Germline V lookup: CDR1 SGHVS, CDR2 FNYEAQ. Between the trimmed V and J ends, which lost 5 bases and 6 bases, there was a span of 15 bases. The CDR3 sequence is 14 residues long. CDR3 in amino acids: CASSNHIRTDTQYF. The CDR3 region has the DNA TGTGCCAGCAGCAATCATATACGGACGGATACGCAGTATTTT.

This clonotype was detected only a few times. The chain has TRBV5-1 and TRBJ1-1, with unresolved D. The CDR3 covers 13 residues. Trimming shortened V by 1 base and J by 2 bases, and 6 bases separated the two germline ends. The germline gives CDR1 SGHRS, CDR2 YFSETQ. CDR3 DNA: TGCGCCAGCAGCTTGTCAATCAACACTGAAGCTTTCTTT. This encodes CASSLSINTEAFF. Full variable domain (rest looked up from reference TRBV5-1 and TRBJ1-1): KAGVTQTPRYLIKTRGQQVTLSCSPISGHRSVSWYQQTPGQGLQFLFEYFSETQRNKGNFPGRFSGRQFSNSRSEMNVSTLELGDSALYLCASSLSINTEAFFGQGTRLTVV.

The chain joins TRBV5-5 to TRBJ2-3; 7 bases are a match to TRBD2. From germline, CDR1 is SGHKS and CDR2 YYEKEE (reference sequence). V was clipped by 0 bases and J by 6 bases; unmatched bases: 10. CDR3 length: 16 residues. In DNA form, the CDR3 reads TGTGCCAGCAGCTTGGGACTAGCCTATTCACCTGATACGCAGTATTTT. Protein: CASSLGLAYSPDTQYF.

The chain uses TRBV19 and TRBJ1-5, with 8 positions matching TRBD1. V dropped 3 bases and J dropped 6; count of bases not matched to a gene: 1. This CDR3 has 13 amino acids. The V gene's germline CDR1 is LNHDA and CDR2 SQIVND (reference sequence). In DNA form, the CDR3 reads TGTGCCAGTAGTATGACAGGGGTTCAGCCCCAGCATTTT. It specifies CASSMTGVQPQHF.

The CDR3 sequence: CASSEGFHTDYGYTF. The CDR3 region has the DNA TGTGCCAGCAGCGAAGGGTTTCATACGGACTATGGCTACACCTTC. The rearrangement links TRBV4-2 to TRBJ1-2; D is uncertain. Germline assignment: CDR1 LGHNA and CDR2 YNFKEQ. Trimming cost V 5 bases and J 3 bases, with 16 bases left between them. CDR3 length: 15 amino acids.

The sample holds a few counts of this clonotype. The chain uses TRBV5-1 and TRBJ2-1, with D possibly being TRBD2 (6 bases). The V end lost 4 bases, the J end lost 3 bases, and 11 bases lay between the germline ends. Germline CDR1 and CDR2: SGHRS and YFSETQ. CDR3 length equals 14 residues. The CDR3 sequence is CASSPGDHYNEQFF. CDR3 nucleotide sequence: TGCGCCAGCAGCCCGGGGGACCACTACAATGAGCAGTTCTTC.

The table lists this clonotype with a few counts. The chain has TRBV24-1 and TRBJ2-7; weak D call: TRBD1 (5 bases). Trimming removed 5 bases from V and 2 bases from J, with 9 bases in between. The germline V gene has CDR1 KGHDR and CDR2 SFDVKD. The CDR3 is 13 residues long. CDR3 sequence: CATSAAGTYEQYF. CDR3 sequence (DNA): TGTGCCACCAGTGCGGCAGGGACCTACGAGCAGTACTTC.

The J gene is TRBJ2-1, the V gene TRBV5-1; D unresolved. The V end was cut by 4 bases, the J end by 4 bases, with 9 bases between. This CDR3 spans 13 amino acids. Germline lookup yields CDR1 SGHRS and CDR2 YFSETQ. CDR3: CASSLDIYNEQFF. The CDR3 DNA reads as TGCGCCAGCAGCCTTGACATTTACAATGAGCAGTTCTTC.

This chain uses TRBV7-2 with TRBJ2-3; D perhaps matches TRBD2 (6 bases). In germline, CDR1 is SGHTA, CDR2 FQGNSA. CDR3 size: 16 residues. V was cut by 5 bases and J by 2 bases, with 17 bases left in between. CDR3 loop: CASSIWRGDSTDTQYF. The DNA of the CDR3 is TGTGCCAGCAGCATCTGGAGGGGCGATTCCACAGATACGCAGTATTTT.

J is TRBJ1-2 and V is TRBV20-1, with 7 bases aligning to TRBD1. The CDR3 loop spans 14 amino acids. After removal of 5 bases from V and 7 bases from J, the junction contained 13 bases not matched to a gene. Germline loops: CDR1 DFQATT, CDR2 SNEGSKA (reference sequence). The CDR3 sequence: CSAPGRGREVGYTF. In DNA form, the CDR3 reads TGCAGTGCTCCTGGGAGGGGGCGCGAAGTTGGCTACACCTTC.

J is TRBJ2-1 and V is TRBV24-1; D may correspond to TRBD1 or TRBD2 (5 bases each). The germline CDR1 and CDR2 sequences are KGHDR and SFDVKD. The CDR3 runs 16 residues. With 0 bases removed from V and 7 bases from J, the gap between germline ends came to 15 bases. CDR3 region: CATSDLRAGTENEQFF. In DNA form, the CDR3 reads TGTGCCACCAGTGATTTGCGAGCCGGGACGGAAAATGAGCAGTTCTTC.

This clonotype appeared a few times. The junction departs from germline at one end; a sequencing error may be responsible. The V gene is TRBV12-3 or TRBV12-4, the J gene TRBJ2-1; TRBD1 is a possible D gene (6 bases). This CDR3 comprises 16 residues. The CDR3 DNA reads TGTGCCAGCAGCTTAGGTCGGGCCAGGGGATACAATGAGCAGTTCTTC. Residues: CASSLGRARGYNEQFF.

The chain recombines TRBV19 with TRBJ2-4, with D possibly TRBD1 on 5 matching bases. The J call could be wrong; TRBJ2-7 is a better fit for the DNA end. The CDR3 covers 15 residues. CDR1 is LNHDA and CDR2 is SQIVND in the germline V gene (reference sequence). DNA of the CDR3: TGTGCCAGTAGCTCGGAAATGACAGCTCCCTACGAGCAGTACTTC. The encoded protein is CASSSEMTAPYEQYF.

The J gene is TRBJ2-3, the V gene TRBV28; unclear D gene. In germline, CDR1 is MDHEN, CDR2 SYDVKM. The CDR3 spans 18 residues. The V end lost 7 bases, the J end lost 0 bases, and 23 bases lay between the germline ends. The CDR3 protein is CASTVIAAMPSSTDTQYF. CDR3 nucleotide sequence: TGTGCCAGCACCGTTATCGCAGCGATGCCCTCTAGCACAGATACGCAGTATTTT.

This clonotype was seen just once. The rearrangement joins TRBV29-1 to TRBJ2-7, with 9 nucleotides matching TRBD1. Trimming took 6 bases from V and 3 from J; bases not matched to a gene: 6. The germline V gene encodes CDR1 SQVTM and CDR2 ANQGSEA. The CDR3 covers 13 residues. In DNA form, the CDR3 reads TGCAGCGTAATAGGACAGGGGAGCTACGAGCAGTACTTC. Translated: CSVIGQGSYEQYF.

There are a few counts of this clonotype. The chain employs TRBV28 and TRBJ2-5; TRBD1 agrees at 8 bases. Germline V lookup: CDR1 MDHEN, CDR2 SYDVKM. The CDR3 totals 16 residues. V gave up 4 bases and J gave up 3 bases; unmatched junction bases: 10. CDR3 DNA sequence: TGTGCCAGCAGTTATGATCTCGGACAGGGTAAAGAGACCCAGTACTTC. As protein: CASSYDLGQGKETQYF.

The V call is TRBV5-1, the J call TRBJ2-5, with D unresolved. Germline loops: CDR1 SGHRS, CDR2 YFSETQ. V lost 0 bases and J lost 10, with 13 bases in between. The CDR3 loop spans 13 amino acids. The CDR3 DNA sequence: TGCGCCAGCAGCTTGGAGTTAGCCCTCGGCCAGTACTTC. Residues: CASSLELALGQYF.

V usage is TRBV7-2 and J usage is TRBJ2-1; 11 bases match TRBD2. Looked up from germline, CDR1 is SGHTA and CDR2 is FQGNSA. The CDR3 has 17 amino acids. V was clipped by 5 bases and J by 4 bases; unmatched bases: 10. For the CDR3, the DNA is TGTGCCAGCAGCGCGCGAGGTAGCGGGGGGGCATACAATGAGCAGTTCTTC. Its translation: CASSARGSGGAYNEQFF. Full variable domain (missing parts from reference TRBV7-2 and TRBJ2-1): GAGVSQSPSNKVTEKGKDVELRCDPISGHTALYWYRQSLGQGLEFLIYFQGNSAPDKSGLPSDRFSAERTGGSVSTLTIQRTQQEDSAVYLCASSARGSGGAYNEQFFGPGTRLTVL.

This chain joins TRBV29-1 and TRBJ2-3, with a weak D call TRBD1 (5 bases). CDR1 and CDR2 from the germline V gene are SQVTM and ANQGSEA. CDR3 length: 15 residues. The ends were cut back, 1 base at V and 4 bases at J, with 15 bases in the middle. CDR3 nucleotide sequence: TGCAGCGTTGAAGGCGAGACAGTAAGGTCAGATACGCAGTATTTT. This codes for CSVEGETVRSDTQYF.